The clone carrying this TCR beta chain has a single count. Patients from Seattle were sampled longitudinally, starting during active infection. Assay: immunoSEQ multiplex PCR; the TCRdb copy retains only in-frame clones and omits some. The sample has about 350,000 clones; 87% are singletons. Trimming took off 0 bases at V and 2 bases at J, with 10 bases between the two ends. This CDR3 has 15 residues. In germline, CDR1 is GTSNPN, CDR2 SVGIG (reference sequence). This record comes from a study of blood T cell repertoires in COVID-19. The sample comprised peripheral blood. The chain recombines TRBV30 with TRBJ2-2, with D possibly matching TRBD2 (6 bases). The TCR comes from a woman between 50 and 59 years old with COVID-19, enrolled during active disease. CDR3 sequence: CAWSVRDSNTGELFF. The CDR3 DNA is TGTGCCTGGAGTGTAAGGGACTCAAACACCGGGGAGCTGTTTTTT.